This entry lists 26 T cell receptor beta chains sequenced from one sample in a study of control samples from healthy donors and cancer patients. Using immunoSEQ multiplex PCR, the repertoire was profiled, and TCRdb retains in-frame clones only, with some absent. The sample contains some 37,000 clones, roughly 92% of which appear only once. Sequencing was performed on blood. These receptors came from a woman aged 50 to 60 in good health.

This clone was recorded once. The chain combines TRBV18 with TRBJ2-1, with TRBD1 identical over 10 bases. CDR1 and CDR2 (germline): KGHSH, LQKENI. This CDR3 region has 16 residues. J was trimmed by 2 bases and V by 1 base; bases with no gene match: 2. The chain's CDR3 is CASSPLGTGAYNEQFF. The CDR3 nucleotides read TGTGCCAGCTCACCACTCGGGACAGGGGCCTACAATGAGCAGTTCTTC.

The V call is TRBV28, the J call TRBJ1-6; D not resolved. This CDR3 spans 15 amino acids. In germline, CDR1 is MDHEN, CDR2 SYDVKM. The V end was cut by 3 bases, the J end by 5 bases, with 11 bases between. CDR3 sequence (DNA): TGTGCCAGCAGTTTGGTAGGACCAAATAATTCACCCCTCCACTTT. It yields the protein CASSLVGPNNSPLHF.

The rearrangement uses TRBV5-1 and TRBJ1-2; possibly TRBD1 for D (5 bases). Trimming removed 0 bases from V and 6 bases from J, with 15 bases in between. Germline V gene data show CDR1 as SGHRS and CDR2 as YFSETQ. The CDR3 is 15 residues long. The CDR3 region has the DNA TGCGCCAGCAGCTTGGTGGGCCAAGGGGAGCATGGCTACACCTTC. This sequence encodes CASSLVGQGEHGYTF.

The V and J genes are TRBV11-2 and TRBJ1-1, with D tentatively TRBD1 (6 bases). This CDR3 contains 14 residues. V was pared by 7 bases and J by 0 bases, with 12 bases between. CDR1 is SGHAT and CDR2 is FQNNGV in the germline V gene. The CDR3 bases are TGTGCCAGCAAAAGCCGGGGGCTGAACACTGAAGCTTTCTTT. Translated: CASKSRGLNTEAFF.

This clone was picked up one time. The CDR3 region is CASSQAGQGRDTEAFF. CDR3 nucleotides: TGTGCCAGCAGCCAAGCCGGACAGGGGCGGGACACTGAAGCTTTCTTT. V gene TRBV4-2 combines with J gene TRBJ1-1; 9 positions agree with TRBD1. Germline CDR1 is LGHNA and CDR2 is YNFKEQ. Trimming took 1 base from V and 3 from J; bases not matched to a gene: 6. The CDR3 is 16 residues long.

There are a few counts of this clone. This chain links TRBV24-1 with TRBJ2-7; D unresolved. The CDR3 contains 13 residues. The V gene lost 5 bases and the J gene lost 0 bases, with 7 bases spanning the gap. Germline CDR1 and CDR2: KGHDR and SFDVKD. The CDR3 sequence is CATSGLPSYEQYF. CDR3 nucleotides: TGTGCCACCAGTGGCCTACCCTCCTACGAGCAGTACTTC.

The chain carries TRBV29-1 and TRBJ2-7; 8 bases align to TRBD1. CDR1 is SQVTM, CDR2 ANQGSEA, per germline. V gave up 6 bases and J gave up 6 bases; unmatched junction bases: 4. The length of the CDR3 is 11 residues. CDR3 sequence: CSVRTGSEQYF. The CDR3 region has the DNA TGCAGCGTACGGACAGGGTCCGAGCAGTACTTC.

This CDR3 reads CASTLPGSRPINYGYTF. The CDR3 DNA is TGTGCCAGCACCCTACCGGGGTCCCGGCCTATTAACTATGGCTACACCTTC. This chain connects TRBV11-3 to TRBJ1-2; D unresolved. This CDR3 contains 17 residues. Germline loops: CDR1 SGHNT, CDR2 YENEEA. Trimming removed 7 bases at V and 1 base at J, with 22 bases between.

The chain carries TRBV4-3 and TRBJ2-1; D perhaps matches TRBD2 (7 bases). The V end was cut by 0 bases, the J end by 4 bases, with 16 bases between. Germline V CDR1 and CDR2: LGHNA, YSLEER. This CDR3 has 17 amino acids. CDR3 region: CASSQDILGGGYNEQFF. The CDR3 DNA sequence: TGCGCCAGCAGCCAAGATATCTTAGGGGGGGGGTACAATGAGCAGTTCTTC.

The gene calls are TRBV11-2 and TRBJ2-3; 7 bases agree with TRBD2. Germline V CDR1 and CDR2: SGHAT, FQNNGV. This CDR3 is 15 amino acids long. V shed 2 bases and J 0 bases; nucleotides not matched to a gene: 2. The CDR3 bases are TGTGCCAGCAGCTTATGGGGGGGAAGCACAGATACGCAGTATTTT. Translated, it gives CASSLWGGSTDTQYF.

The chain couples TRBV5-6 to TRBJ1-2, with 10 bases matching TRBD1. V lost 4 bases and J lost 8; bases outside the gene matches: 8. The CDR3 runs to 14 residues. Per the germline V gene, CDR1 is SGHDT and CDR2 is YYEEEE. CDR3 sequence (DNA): TGTGCCAGCAGCGTTTTGACAGGGGGCTCGGGCTACACCTTC. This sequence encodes CASSVLTGGSGYTF.

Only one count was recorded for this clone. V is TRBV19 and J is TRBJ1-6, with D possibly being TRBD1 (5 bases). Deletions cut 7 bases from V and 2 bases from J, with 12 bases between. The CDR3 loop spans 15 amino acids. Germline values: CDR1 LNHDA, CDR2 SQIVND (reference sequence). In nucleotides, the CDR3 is TGTGCCAGTACCCCGGGACTGACCTATAATTCACCCCTCCACTTT. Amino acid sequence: CASTPGLTYNSPLHF.

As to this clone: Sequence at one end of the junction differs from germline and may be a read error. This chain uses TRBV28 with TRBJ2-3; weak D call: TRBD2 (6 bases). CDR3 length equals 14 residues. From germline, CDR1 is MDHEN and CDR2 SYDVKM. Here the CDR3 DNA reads TGTGCCAGCAGTTTCCCAGCGGGCACAAATACGCAGTATTTT. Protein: CASSFPAGTNTQYF.

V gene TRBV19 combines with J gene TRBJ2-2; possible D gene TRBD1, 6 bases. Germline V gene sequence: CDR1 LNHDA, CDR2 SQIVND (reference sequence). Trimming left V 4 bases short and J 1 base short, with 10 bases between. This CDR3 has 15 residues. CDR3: CASSNRAGNTGELFF. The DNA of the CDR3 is TGTGCCAGTAGTAACAGGGCTGGGAACACCGGGGAGCTGTTTTTT.

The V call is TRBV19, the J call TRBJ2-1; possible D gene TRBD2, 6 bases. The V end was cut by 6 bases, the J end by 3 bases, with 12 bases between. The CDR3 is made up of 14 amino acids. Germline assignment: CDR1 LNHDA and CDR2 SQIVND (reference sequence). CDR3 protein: CASRDGGFYNEQFF. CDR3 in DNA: TGTGCCAGTAGAGACGGGGGTTTCTACAATGAGCAGTTCTTC.

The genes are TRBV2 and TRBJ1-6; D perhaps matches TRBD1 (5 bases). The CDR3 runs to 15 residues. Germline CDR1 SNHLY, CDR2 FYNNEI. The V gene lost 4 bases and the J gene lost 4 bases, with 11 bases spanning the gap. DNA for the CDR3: TGTGCCAGCAGTGGGGCGGGGCAGTATAATTCACCCCTCCACTTT. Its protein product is CASSGAGQYNSPLHF.

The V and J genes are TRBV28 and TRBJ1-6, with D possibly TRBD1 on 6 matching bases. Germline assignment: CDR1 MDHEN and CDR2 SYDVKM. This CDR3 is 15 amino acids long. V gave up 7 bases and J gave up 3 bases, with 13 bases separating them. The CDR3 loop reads CASTRLTGYNSPLHF. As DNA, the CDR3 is TGTGCCAGCACGAGACTGACAGGCTATAATTCACCCCTCCACTTT.

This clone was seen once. In DNA, the CDR3 is TGTGCCAGCAGTTTTCAAGGGGAAAAACTGTTTTTT. Translation gives CASSFQGEKLFF. The V and J genes are TRBV12-3 or TRBV12-4 and TRBJ1-4; no definite D call. V lost 3 bases to trimming and J lost 8 bases, with 7 bases between them. The CDR3 consists of 12 residues.

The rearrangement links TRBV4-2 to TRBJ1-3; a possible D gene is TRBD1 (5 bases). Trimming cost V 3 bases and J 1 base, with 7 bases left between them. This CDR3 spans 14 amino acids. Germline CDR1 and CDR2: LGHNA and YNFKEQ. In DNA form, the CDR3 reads TGTGCCAGCAGCCAGACAGATTCTGGAAACACCATATATTTT. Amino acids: CASSQTDSGNTIYF.

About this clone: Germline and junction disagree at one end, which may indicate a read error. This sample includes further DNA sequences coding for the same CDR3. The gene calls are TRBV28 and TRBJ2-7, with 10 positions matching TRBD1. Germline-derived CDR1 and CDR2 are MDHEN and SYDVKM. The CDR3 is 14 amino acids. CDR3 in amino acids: CASNRTGGPYEQYF. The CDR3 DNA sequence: TGCGCCAGCAATAGGACAGGGGGGCCCTACGAGCAGTACTTC.

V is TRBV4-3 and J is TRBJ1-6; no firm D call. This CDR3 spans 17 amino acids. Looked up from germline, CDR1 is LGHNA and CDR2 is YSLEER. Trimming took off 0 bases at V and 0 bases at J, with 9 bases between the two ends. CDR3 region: CASSQDLMSSYNSPLHF. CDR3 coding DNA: TGCGCCAGCAGCCAAGACCTTATGAGCTCCTATAATTCACCCCTCCACTTT.

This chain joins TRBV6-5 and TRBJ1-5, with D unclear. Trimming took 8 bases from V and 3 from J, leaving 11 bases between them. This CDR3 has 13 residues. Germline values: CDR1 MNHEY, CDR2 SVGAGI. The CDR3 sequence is CASGSPPNQPQHF. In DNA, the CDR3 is TGTGCCAGCGGCAGTCCCCCCAATCAGCCCCAGCATTTT.

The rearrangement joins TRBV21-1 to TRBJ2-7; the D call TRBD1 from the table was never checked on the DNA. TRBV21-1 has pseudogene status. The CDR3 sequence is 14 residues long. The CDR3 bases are TGTGCCAGCAGGGGGGGGGACAGGGTCTACGAGCAGTACTTC. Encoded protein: CASRGGDRVYEQYF.

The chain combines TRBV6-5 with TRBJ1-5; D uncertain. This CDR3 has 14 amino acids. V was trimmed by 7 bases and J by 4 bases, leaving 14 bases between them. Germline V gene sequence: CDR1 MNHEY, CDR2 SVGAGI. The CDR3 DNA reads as TGTGCCAGCATGAGGGCAGGACGGAATCAGCCCCAGCATTTT. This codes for CASMRAGRNQPQHF.

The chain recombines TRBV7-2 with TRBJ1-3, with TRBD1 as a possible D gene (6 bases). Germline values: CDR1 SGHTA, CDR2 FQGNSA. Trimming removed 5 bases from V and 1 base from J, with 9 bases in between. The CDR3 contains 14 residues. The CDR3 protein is CASSPGQSGNTIYF. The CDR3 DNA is TGTGCCAGCAGCCCCGGACAGTCTGGAAACACCATATATTTT.

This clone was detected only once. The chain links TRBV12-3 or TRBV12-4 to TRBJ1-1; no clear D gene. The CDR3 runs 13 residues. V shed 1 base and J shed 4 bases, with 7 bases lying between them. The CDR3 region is CASSLVGSTEAFF. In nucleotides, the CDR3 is TGTGCCAGCAGTTTAGTTGGGTCCACTGAAGCTTTCTTT.